The table lists the clone carrying this T cell receptor beta chain with many counts. The target antigen is unknown. Through Arm-PCR of CDR3 regions and iRepertoire HTBI primers, TCR beta libraries were built. TCRdb used MiXCR to reprocess the multiplex PCR reads, holding one entry per CDR3 protein. Of 680,000 or so distinct CDR3 sequences detected, around 17% appear once; the ten largest clones hold about 17%. The data were obtained in a study of regulatory T cells in long-lasting Graves disease. Whole-study findings and limits: The study found TRBV28, TRBJ1-2 and TRBJ2-5 favored in persistent disease.

The time point here: newly diagnosed GD, antithyroid drugs for less than 3 months. Making the TCR library involved RNA that had been extracted from PBMCs. V was shortened by 5 bases and J by 0 bases, with 11 bases between the two germline ends. CDR1 and CDR2 (germline): SGHTA, FQGNSA. This CDR3 is built from 16 residues. The sample also formed part of further work on T cells in Graves' hyperthyroidism and ophthalmopathy.

This receptor was taken from a woman in her twenties or thirties with Graves disease. The chain recombines TRBV7-2 with TRBJ1-6; D gene ambiguous. Sequencing was performed on peripheral blood mononuclear cells (PBMCs), taken at new diagnosis, from a patient treated with antithyroid drugs. CDR3 in DNA: TGTGCCAGCAGCCCGAGGGATAGCTCCTATAATTCACCCCTCCACTTT. It encodes CASSPRDSSYNSPLHF.